This T cell receptor beta chain was obtained from a study of cytomegalovirus exposure and HLA in healthy donors. Overall study context: There were approximately 80 million unique TCRs (from HLA-typed donors) in an early data release. Study findings and constraints: Sequence variants that were highly shared formed a cluster that was likely a sequencing artifact. There were some V segments, including TRBV6-2 and TRBV6-3, excluded as indistinguishable.

Primers for the PCR totalled 60 Vbeta and 13 Jbeta. Sequencing used immunoSEQ multiplex PCR; TCRdb keeps in-frame clones, though not all of them. The repertoire has 150,000 to 200,000 clones, 80% of them found once; the top ten carry around 1.4%. Trimming took 2 bases from V and 6 from J; bases not matched to a gene: 4. The CDR3 extends over 16 amino acids. In germline, CDR1 is WNHNN, CDR2 SYGVQD (reference sequence). For this clone: Its antigen is unidentified.

The source is a girl under 18 in good health and CMV-seropositive. The V gene is TRBV10-1, the J gene TRBJ2-1; TRBD2 agrees at 13 bases. Sequencing was performed on PBMCs. Written as DNA, the CDR3 is TGCGCCAGCAGTGAGCTACTAGCGGGAGGGAGCAATGAGCAGTTCTTC. This translates into CASSELLAGGSNEQFF.